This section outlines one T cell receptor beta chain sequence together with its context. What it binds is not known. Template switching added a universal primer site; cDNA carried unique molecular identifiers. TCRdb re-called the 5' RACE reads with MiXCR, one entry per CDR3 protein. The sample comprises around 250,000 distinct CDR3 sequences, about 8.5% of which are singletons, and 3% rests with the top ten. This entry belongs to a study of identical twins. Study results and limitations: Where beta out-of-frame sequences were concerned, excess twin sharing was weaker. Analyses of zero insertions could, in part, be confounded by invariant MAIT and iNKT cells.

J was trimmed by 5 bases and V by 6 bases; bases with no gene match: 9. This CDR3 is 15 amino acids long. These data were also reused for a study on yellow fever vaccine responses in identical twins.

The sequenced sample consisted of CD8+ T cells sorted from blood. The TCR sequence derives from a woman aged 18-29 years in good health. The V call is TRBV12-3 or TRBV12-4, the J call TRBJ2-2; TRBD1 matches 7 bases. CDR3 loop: CASSLTGPRTGELFF. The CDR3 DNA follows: TGTGCCAGCAGCCTGACAGGGCCCAGGACCGGGGAGCTGTTTTTT.